The TCR beta chain described here comes from a study of blood T cell repertoires in COVID-19. TCRdb keeps only in-frame clones here, not all; method: immunoSEQ multiplex PCR. The data contain over 200,000 clones, around four fifths of them seen just once; the ten biggest clones take up 15% to 20%. The source material was peripheral blood. The sequence was obtained from a woman aged 80 or over with active or convalescent COVID-19.

The CDR3 loop is CASSDSASATEQFF. The CDR3 nucleotides are TGTGCCAGCAGTGACTCGGCTAGCGCGACTGAGCAGTTCTTC. This sequence joins TRBV6-4 and TRBJ2-1; possible D gene TRBD2, 6 bases. The germline V gene encodes CDR1 MRHNA and CDR2 SNTAGT. CDR3 length equals 14 residues. Trimming removed 0 bases from V and 9 bases from J, with 12 bases in between.